A single sample is the source of the 8 T cell receptor beta chains below, sequenced in a study of blood T cell repertoires in COVID-19. Some clones are missing from TCRdb's copy, which holds only in-frame ones; the method was immunoSEQ multiplex PCR. The sample includes almost 200,000 clones, about nine tenths of them seen just once. Input material: peripheral blood. Source of these receptors: a woman between 65 and 79 years old with acute or convalescent COVID-19.

This clone was counted once. The rearrangement links TRBV7-8 to TRBJ2-7; D unclear. The CDR3 totals 14 residues. Germline values: CDR1 SGHVS, CDR2 FQNEAQ. The V end was cut by 1 base, the J end by 0 bases, with 7 bases between. The CDR3 bases are TGTGCCAGCAGCTTAGAATCCTTCTCCTACGAGCAGTACTTC. Translated, it gives CASSLESFSYEQYF.

The rearrangement links TRBV28 to TRBJ1-1; a weak D match, TRBD1 (5 bases). Germline V gene sequence: CDR1 MDHEN, CDR2 SYDVKM. V was clipped by 2 bases and J by 1 base, with 20 bases between them. This CDR3 comprises 18 residues. The CDR3 region has the DNA TGTGCCAGCAGTTTAAGAGATCCCAGGGCAGGGCGGAACACTGAAGCTTTCTTT. This translates into CASSLRDPRAGRNTEAFF. Combining the CDR3 with reference TRBV28 and TRBJ1-1 gives the whole variable domain DVKVTQSSRYLVKRTGEKVFLECVQDMDHENMFWYRQDPGLGLRLIYFSYDVKMKEKGDIPEGYSVSREKKERFSLILESASTNQTSMYLCASSLRDPRAGRNTEAFFGQGTRLTVV.

J is TRBJ2-1 and V is TRBV5-1, with 8 bases identical to TRBD2. The CDR3 consists of 13 residues. Germline V CDR1 and CDR2: SGHRS, YFSETQ. V lost 2 bases to trimming and J lost 6 bases; unmatched junction nucleotides: 1. The CDR3, as DNA: TGCGCCAGCAGCTTCGGGGGGGCCAATGAGCAGTTCTTC. It codes for CASSFGGANEQFF.

The CDR3: CASSPGHGNQPQHF. The CDR3, as DNA: TGTGCCAGCAGTCCCGGACACGGCAATCAGCCCCAGCATTTT. This chain uses TRBV6-5 with TRBJ1-5; a possible D gene is TRBD1 (5 bases). The V gene's germline CDR1 is MNHEY and CDR2 SVGAGI. The CDR3 is made up of 14 amino acids. Trimming stripped 5 bases from V and 2 bases from J, with 10 bases between.

The chain couples TRBV12-3 or TRBV12-4 to TRBJ2-7, with unresolved D. Trimming pared 0 bases from V and 6 bases from J, leaving 3 bases between. The CDR3 has 11 amino acids. CDR3 amino acids: CASSLAGEQYF. The CDR3 DNA reads as TGTGCCAGCAGTTTAGCCGGCGAGCAGTACTTC.

This chain links TRBV5-4 with TRBJ2-1; tentative D call: TRBD2 (5 bases). With 5 bases removed from V and 0 bases from J, the gap between germline ends came to 12 bases. The CDR3 consists of 15 residues. Looked up from germline, CDR1 is SGHNT and CDR2 is YYREEE (reference sequence). DNA for the CDR3: TGTGCCAGCAGACTAGGACTCGACTCCTACAATGAGCAGTTCTTC. Residues: CASRLGLDSYNEQFF.

This clone has a single count. V is TRBV5-1 and J is TRBJ1-2, with D unclear. CDR1 and CDR2 (germline): SGHRS, YFSETQ. The ends were cut back, 4 bases at V and 4 bases at J, with 8 bases in the middle. The CDR3 consists of 12 residues. In DNA, the CDR3 is TGCGCCAGCAGCGAGGGTCTCTATGGCTACACCTTC. Its protein product is CASSEGLYGYTF.

The chain employs TRBV10-2 and TRBJ2-7; 7 nucleotides line up with TRBD2. Trimming removed 6 bases from V and 6 bases from J; junction bases left unmatched: 8. The CDR3 length is 13 residues. CDR1 is WSHSY and CDR2 is SAAADI in the germline V gene. CDR3 sequence (DNA): TGCGCCAGCAGGAGCGGGATGGTTGGCGAGCAGTACTTC. Its protein is CASRSGMVGEQYF.